This T cell receptor beta chain was retrieved from a study of shared clonotypes between healthy human individuals. Splitting of each subset's genomic DNA was done evenly across several immunoSEQ plates. Repertoires were generated with immunoSEQ multiplex PCR, while TCRdb's copy carries only in-frame clones and drops some. The sample consists of fewer than 650,000 clones, over 65% of them appearing once. Genomic DNA for unsorted samples, which was extracted with the QIAamp DNA Blood Mini kit, came from 85 million to 90 million PBMCs. V was shortened by 0 bases and J by 6 bases, with 8 bases between the two germline ends. Germline V gene sequence: CDR1 LGHNA, CDR2 YSLEER. This CDR3 spans 14 amino acids.

This receptor was taken from a woman aged 40-49 years in good health. Some clones in this sample may be carry-over from other donors' samples. This sequence joins TRBV4-3 and TRBJ2-2; TRBD1 might be the D (5 bases). Sequencing input: PBMCs. CDR3 loop: CASSQDRGPGELFF. The CDR3 DNA reads TGCGCCAGCAGCCAAGATAGGGGTCCCGGGGAGCTGTTTTTT.